This T cell receptor (beta chain) stems from a study of shared clonotypes between healthy human individuals. Only in-frame clones appear in the TCRdb table, and some are missing; sequencing was by immunoSEQ multiplex PCR. Of around 480,000 clones in the sample, roughly 85% were seen once. The CDR3 has 14 amino acids. V was clipped by 1 base and J by 3 bases; unmatched bases: 2. Germline lookup yields CDR1 MGHRA and CDR2 YSYEKL. V is TRBV4-1 and J is TRBJ2-7; 8 nucleotides line up with TRBD1. Material for sequencing was PBMCs. The source is a woman in her thirties or forties in good health. Some clones in this sample may be carry-over from other donors' samples. The CDR3 reads CASSQVQGDYEQYF. The CDR3, as DNA: TGCGCCAGCAGCCAAGTACAGGGGGACTACGAGCAGTACTTC.